This T cell receptor beta chain appears in the sequencing data of a study of post-analysis software for immune sequencing data. Note on this clonotype: Its antigen remains unidentified. The junction departs from germline at one end; a sequencing error may be responsible.

CDR3 length equals 16 residues. CDR1 and CDR2 (germline): DFQATT, SNEGSKA (reference sequence). cDNA libraries of TCR beta carried unique molecular identifiers. TCRdb itself ran the PCR reads through MiXCR, one entry per CDR3 protein. The table includes roughly 540,000 distinct CDR3 sequences, around a third detected once. Findings and limits, study-wide: TRBV5-6, TRBV5-1 and TRBV20-1 were among 4 or 5 TRBV segments more frequent in patients than controls.

The receptor comes from a girl aged 2-17 years with multiple sclerosis. The sequenced sample consisted of blood. J is TRBJ1-5 and V is TRBV20-1; possibly TRBD1 for D (6 bases). CDR3 sequence reads: CSTRELQGYSNQPQHF. Here the CDR3 DNA reads TGCAGTACTAGAGAGCTTCAGGGGTATAGCAATCAGCCCCAGCATTTT.